This T cell receptor beta chain was captured by sequencing in a study of T cell responses to AZD1222 COVID-19 vaccine. Notes on the study in general: Donors were largely white British and mainly female; clonal diversity was possibly underestimated.

Sequenced by immunoSEQ multiplex PCR; TCRdb stores in-frame clones only, minus some. The sample holds about 120,000 clones, 87% seen once. The CDR3 consists of 18 residues. The germline CDR1 and CDR2 sequences are LNHDA and SQIVND (reference sequence). Trimming pared 3 bases from V and 2 bases from J, leaving 22 bases between. Remarks on this clone: Its antigen is not identified.

Sequencing was performed on peripheral blood, taken 28 days after the second AZD1222 dose. V and J are TRBV19 and TRBJ1-1; D is undetermined. This TCR derives from an adult who received the AZD1222 COVID-19 vaccine. CDR3 loop: CASSIPLARQVSNTEAFF. CDR3 DNA: TGTGCCAGTAGTATTCCCCTTGCGCGACAAGTTAGTAACACTGAAGCTTTCTTT.